This section outlines one T cell receptor beta chain sequence together with its context. RNA was extracted with the RNeasy kit, and a quantity of about 0.45 to 1 ug was reverse transcribed using random hexamers. With immunoSEQ multiplex PCR, TCR beta CDR3 was amplified across 54 Vbeta and 13 Jbeta. TCRdb ran MiXCR on the immunoSEQ multiplex PCR reads and lists one entry per CDR3 protein. The sample holds fewer than 150,000 distinct CDR3 sequences, over 90% seen once. The sample is drawn from a study of CD8 T cells in Susac syndrome. Negative isolation yielded CD4+ and CD8+ T cells, and FACS enriched TEMRA cells. The material sequenced was CD4+ T cells from PBMCs. The clonotype originates from a human donor in good health.

CDR3 in DNA: TGTGCCACCAGCAGTGGACGCACTGAAGCTTTCTTT. The encoded protein is CATSSGRTEAFF. The chain is built from TRBV15 and TRBJ1-1; D is ambiguous. Germline CDR1 reads LNHNV; CDR2 reads YYDKDF (reference sequence). The V end lost 3 bases, the J end lost 4 bases, and 6 bases lay between the germline ends. There are 12 residues in the CDR3.